The subject of this entry is one TCR beta chain. This clone turned up a few times. Its binding antigen is unknown. Nothing much larger sits one base from this clone, and base qualities are not available. The entire isolated RNA was reverse transcribed using the High Capacity cDNA Reverse Transcription Kit, and thus expressed TCRB transcripts were sequenced. Naive, central memory and regulatory T cell samples underwent deep immunoSEQ sequencing, averaging approximately 3.3 million total reads per sample. Sorted cells were lysed in RLT buffer and RNA was extracted with DNase-treated RNeasy Micro or Mini kits, depending on cell number. Each cell subset was processed on its own to prevent cross-contamination, while patient and healthy donor samples were processed together. The immunoSEQ multiplex PCR was used to amplify TCRB sequences from cDNA, generating 87-bp fragments that spanned the CDR3 region. Sequencing of the amplicons was performed on the Illumina HiSeq platform. The original pipeline was this. PCR bias was computationally corrected using synthetic template baselines, reads within Hamming distance 2 were collapsed, and singletons that could not be merged were discarded. By aligning reads against IMGT, V, D and J genes, CDR3 length, and insertions or deletions at six rearrangement sites were assigned. Within each subset, clonotype counts were normalized to the number of sorted cells before true diversity and Gini coefficients were calculated with the tcR R package. The overlap coefficient, calculated on TCRB nucleotide sequences, was used to quantify repertoire sharing. Out-of-frame TCRB sequences from naive cells were analyzed as a proxy for the pre-selection repertoire. The immuneACCESS repertoire file appears here via TCRdb, limited to in-frame rearrangements. These files lack a portion of the clones; in checked studies, under half of the deficit traces to unresolved V genes, and the cause of the others is not known. Clone size and the V and J calls come from that table; the DNA yielded D and trimming. For this sample there are fewer than 900,000 clones; 17% appear just once. The ten most abundant clones make up 0.023% of the sample.

Each donor gave one peripheral blood draw, averaging about 120 mL, which was collected into heparinised tubes. A BD FACSAria II and a panel including CD45RO, CCR7, CD25, CD127, CD95 and CD27 were used to sort naive, central memory, regulatory and stem cell-like memory CD4+ T cells. Every sorted population had a purity above 95%. Right away, PBMCs were isolated by Lymphoprep density gradient centrifugation and were stained directly, with no culture step. So that batch effects would be minimized, each experiment stained and sorted samples in pairs, pairing one healthy donor with one patient. Trimming accounts for 0 bases at V and 2 bases at J, while the number of junction bases matched to no gene is 1. From the germline V gene, CDR1 is SGHRS and CDR2 is YFSETQ. Including the terminal cysteine and phenylalanine, the CDR3 comprises 14 residues. Solely the CDR3 DNA is kept, with 42 bases framed from the first base.

This sample is part of a study of beta chain features in type 1 diabetes (dated by TCRdb to 2016 to 2018). Broadly, across the study: Patients and healthy donors did not differ in mean age, gender distribution, total cell number or subset yield. A total of 107,917,701 sorted cells were examined across all samples, and the number of cells per subset was strongly correlated with RNA yield. The study compared the TCRB repertoires of sorted circulating CD4+ T cell subsets in recently diagnosed type 1 diabetes patients with those in matched healthy donors. Naive and central memory subsets were obtained from all 30 or so donors, but regulatory and stem cell-like memory subsets were isolated from only 8 patients and roughly 8 healthy donors.

Results the study describes overall, beyond this receptor: Type 1 diabetes patients showed a moderate but significant shortening of TCRB CDR3 length in all four CD4+ subsets. Because the HLA sub-analyses included only small numbers of individuals, any influence of HLA type on TCRB rearrangement was left unresolved. The naive, central memory and regulatory TCRB repertoires appeared to resemble one another more closely among patients than among healthy donors. PCR might favor shorter templates, but patient and control samples were amplified and corrected together, so any skew would affect both groups equally. At VDJ recombination sites, type 1 diabetes patients had fewer insertions and more deleted nucleotides, which implies abnormalities in thymic rearrangement. Sequencing cDNA rather than genomic DNA could over-represent highly expressing activated cells, although activation and CD3 levels did not differ between groups.

The sequencing input was naive CD4+ T cells from blood. The cell subset or site label, read with the paper, signifies: true naive CD4+ T cells. The rearrangement combines TRBV5-1 with TRBJ2-7, and 8 bases in between align with TRBD2. The receptor comes from a woman under 30 in good health. The sequence in DNA is TGCGCCAGCAGCTTGGAACTAGCGGCCTACGAGCAGTACTTC. This codes for CASSLELAAYEQYF.